The 8 T cell receptor beta chains listed next were all sequenced from one sample in a study of T cells in women clearing cervical HPV infection. Using immunoSEQ multiplex PCR, the repertoire was profiled, and TCRdb retains in-frame clones only, with some absent. Its table lists just over 20,000 clones. The sample taken for sequencing was blood buffy coat. These receptors originate from a woman aged 18 to 75 with a cervical HPV16 infection that either progressed to CIN3+ or cleared (not recorded which).

About this clone itself: With the read ending 3 residues before the CDR3 end, the germline J gene is used to fill in that end. This chain joins TRBV20-1 and TRBJ2-5; D perhaps matches TRBD2 (7 bases). This CDR3 comprises 14 residues. Between the trimmed V and J ends, which lost 2 bases and 4 bases, there was a span of 14 bases. Per germline, CDR1 DFQATT and CDR2 SNEGSKA (reference sequence). This chain's CDR3 is CSARPGRGPETQYF. CDR3 bases read: TGCAGTGCTAGACCCGGGCGGGGGCCAGAGACC.

With respect to this clone: Read sequence stops 3 residues before the CDR3 end, and the germline J gene provides the missing end. The V and J genes are TRBV18 and TRBJ2-5; D not certain. CDR1 is KGHSH and CDR2 is LQKENI in the germline V gene. The V and J ends lost 3 bases and 4 bases respectively, with 9 bases between them. The CDR3 extends over 13 amino acids. This CDR3 is CASSPSNRETQYF. The DNA read from the CDR3 is TGTGCCAGCTCACCTTCTAACAGAGAGACC.

On this clone: The read halts 3 residues ahead of the CDR3 end, with the missing end drawn from the germline J gene. V and J are TRBV7-2 and TRBJ2-7; D may be TRBD1 (6 bases). Germline V gives CDR1 SGHTA, CDR2 FQGNSA. This CDR3 has 14 amino acids. V lost 5 bases and J 2 bases, leaving 13 bases between the germline ends. Partial CDR3 DNA: TGTGCCAGCAGCCCGCCGACAGGTGCCTACGAG. It is translated as CASSPPTGAYE. The full CDR3 protein is CASSPPTGAYEQYF. Full variable domain (outside the CDR3, taken from reference TRBV7-2 and TRBJ2-7): GAGVSQSPSNKVTEKGKDVELRCDPISGHTALYWYRQSLGQGLEFLIYFQGNSAPDKSGLPSDRFSAERTGGSVSTLTIQRTQQEDSAVYLCASSPPTGAYEQYFGPGTRLTVT.

In regard to this clone: The read stops 3 residues short of the end of the CDR3; the missing end is completed from the germline J gene. This chain connects TRBV6-1 to TRBJ2-7; 8 bases match TRBD2. The CDR3 has 15 residues. With V trimmed by 1 base and J by 2 bases, 4 bases remained unmatched. Germline V gene sequence: CDR1 MNHNS, CDR2 SASEGT. This CDR3 is CASSEEIGGAYEQYF. The sequenced part of the CDR3 DNA is TGTGCCAGCAGTGAAGAGATCGGGGGGGCCTACGAG.

On this clone: The sequence runs out 3 residues before the end of the CDR3; the remainder is reconstructed from the germline J gene. The rearrangement uses TRBV5-3 and TRBJ1-2; the D is unclear. TRBV5-3 has ORF status, its function being uncertain. The CDR3 has 13 residues. Trimming cost V 1 base and J 3 bases, with 7 bases left between them. The CDR3 reads CARSLTGYYGYTF. The sequenced part of the CDR3 DNA is TGTGCCAGAAGCTTGACCGGGTACTATGGC.

Note on this clone: Coverage ceases 3 residues before the CDR3 finishes, and the germline J gene fills in the end. V gene TRBV14 combines with J gene TRBJ1-2, with TRBD1 identical over 9 bases. V lost 6 bases, J lost 2 bases, and 4 bases stayed unmatched. Germline values: CDR1 SGHDN, CDR2 FVKESK. The CDR3 consists of 14 residues. CDR3: CASRRTGENYGYTF. CDR3 DNA (partial): TGTGCCAGCAGAAGGACAGGGGAGAACTATGGC.

On this clone: The read is 3 residues too short to cover the CDR3 end, so that end is filled in from the germline J gene. This chain joins TRBV7-6 and TRBJ2-1, with D possibly being TRBD1 (5 bases). Deletions cut 3 bases from V and 4 bases from J, with 16 bases between. CDR1 and CDR2 from the germline V gene are SGHVS and FNYEAQ. CDR3 length: 16 amino acids. The CDR3 here is CASSLVYRRRYNEQFF. The sequenced part of the CDR3 DNA is TGTGCCAGCAGCTTGGTATACAGGCGCCGGTACAATGAG.

The CDR3 sequence: CASSTGTGGITEAFF. The covered CDR3 bases are TGTGCCAGCAGCACCGGGACAGGGGGCATCACTGAA. The rearrangement uses TRBV5-8 and TRBJ1-1, with TRBD1 matching over 12 bases. From the germline J gene comes the end of the CDR3, since the read stops 3 residues before it. CDR1 and CDR2 from the germline V gene are SGHTS and YDEGEE. This CDR3 has 15 residues. V lost 4 bases to trimming and J lost 4 bases; unmatched junction nucleotides: 5. The full variable domain, in which reference TRBV5-8 and TRBJ1-1 provide the parts outside the CDR3, is EAGVTQSPTHLIKTRGQQATLRCSPISGHTSVYWYQQALGLGLQFLLWYDEGEERNRGNFPPRFSGRQFPNYSSELNVNALELEDSALYLCASSTGTGGITEAFFGQGTRLTVV.